Listed below are T cell receptor beta chains from one sample, sequenced in a study of OX40 agonist ivuxolimab in advanced cancers. Here immunoSEQ multiplex PCR was the method, and the copy in TCRdb shows in-frame clones only, minus some. The table records approximately 45,000 clones, 85% to 90% of them present only once. Sequenced material: CD4+ or CD8+ T cells sorted from blood, taken in a trial of the OX40 agonist ivuxolimab. All receptors derive from an adult with an advanced solid tumor such as melanoma, head and neck, liver or kidney cancer. The CDR3 runs from the conserved cysteine through the conserved F or W. The D gene is left open where the match is weak. Size is omitted from some rows. Given values are once, few, many or a class for expanded clones.

v_gene	abundance	j_gene	d_gene	CDR3nt	CDR3aa
TRBV19	-	TRBJ1-2	-	TGTGCCAGTAGTATAAGGGATCGGTCTGGCTACACCTTC	CASSIRDRSGYTF
TRBV5-1	-	TRBJ1-2	TRBD1	TGCGCCAGCAGCGATTTCCAGGGGACAGGTGGCGGTGGCTATACCTTC	CASSDFQGTGGGGYTF
TRBV19	-	TRBJ2-5	-	TGTGCCAGTAGTAACGGGGGTCTACAGGGTCCGACATTATACCAAGAGACCCAGTACTTC	CASSNGGLQGPTLYQETQYF
TRBV28	-	TRBJ2-7	-	TGTGCCAGCACCCCAGGGGGGACAGTCCTGTACGAGCAGTACTTC	CASTPGGTVLYEQYF
TRBV28	-	TRBJ2-7	-	TGTGCCAGCAGTTCCCAGGGGCCCTACGAGCAGTACTTC	CASSSQGPYEQYF
TRBV29-1	-	TRBJ1-4	-	TGCAGCGTCGTCCGTAATGAAAAACTGTTTTTT	CSVVRNEKLFF
TRBV27	-	TRBJ2-2	TRBD1	TGTGCCAGCAGTAAAAGGGACAGAGCTGGCCCCGGGGAGCTGTTTTTT	CASSKRDRAGPGELFF
TRBV18	-	TRBJ1-2	-	TGTGCCAGCTCACCACGCAGGGGACGCGATGGCTACACCTTC	CASSPRRGRDGYTF
TRBV23-1	-	TRBJ2-1	-	TGCATATTGGAAGGACCCTACAATGAGCAGTTCTTC	CILEGPYNEQFF
TRBV5-1	medium-sized	TRBJ2-7	-	TGCGCCAGCAGCCCGGGGTTCGACGAGCAGTACTTC	CASSPGFDEQYF
TRBV5-1	-	TRBJ2-5	TRBD2	TGCGCCAGCAGCTGGGGACTAGCGGGAGAGACCCAGTACTTC	CASSWGLAGETQYF
TRBV28	-	TRBJ1-6	-	TGTGCCAGCAGATTCAGGGGACAAGGGGCTTCACCCCTCCACTTT	CASRFRGQGASPLHF
TRBV5-1	-	TRBJ2-4	-	TGCGCCAGCAGCTCTCAGGGTTTCGGTGGGGGCATTCAGTACTTC	CASSSQGFGGGIQYF
TRBV11-2	-	TRBJ2-4	TRBD1	TGTGCCAGCAGCTTGGGACAGCAGAACATTCAGTACTTC	CASSLGQQNIQYF
TRBV5-1	once	TRBJ1-2	-	TGCGCCAGCAGCTCCCCAGGGCGGGACGGCTACACCTTC	CASSSPGRDGYTF
TRBV7-8	-	TRBJ2-7	TRBD2	TGTGCCAGCAGCGGGACTAGCGGCTCCTACGAGCAGTACTTC	CASSGTSGSYEQYF
TRBV18	once	TRBJ2-5	TRBD1	TGTGCCAGCTCACCAAGGACAGGGACCCAAGAGACCCAGTACTTC	CASSPRTGTQETQYF
TRBV11-3	-	TRBJ2-2	TRBD2	TGTGCCAGCAGCTTTCGGCCACTAGCGGATACCGGGGAGCTGTTTTTT	CASSFRPLADTGELFF
TRBV6-1	-	TRBJ1-2	-	TGTGCCAGCAGTGTCCGGGACGGAGAATTCTATGGCTACACCTTC	CASSVRDGEFYGYTF
TRBV5-1	-	TRBJ1-1	-	TGCGCCAGCAGCTTGGCCAGTTTTGGGGGCTCTGAAGCTTTCTTT	CASSLASFGGSEAFF
TRBV5-1	-	TRBJ2-5	-	TGCGCCAGCAGCTTGAGGCTCACAACCGCGACAGCTCAAGAGACCCAGTACTTC	CASSLRLTTATAQETQYF
TRBV15	-	TRBJ1-1	TRBD1	TGTGCCACCAGTAGATACAGGGGGCCCTTAGACACTGAAGCTTTCTTT	CATSRYRGPLDTEAFF
TRBV18	-	TRBJ1-4	-	TGTGCCAGCTCACCACCGGGGGCTTCGGCAACTAATGAAAAACTGTTTTTT	CASSPPGASATNEKLFF
TRBV28	-	TRBJ1-1	-	TGTGCCAGCAGTTTAAGAGGGATGGGGAACACTGAAGCTTTCTTT	CASSLRGMGNTEAFF
TRBV19	-	TRBJ2-1	TRBD2	TGTGCCAGTACCAGGGACATTAGCGGGGCTTCTCACTCCTACAATGAGCAGTTCTTC	CASTRDISGASHSYNEQFF
TRBV2	-	TRBJ2-7	TRBD1	TGTGCCAGCAGTCTAACACCGGGACAGATGGTGGAGCAGTACTTC	CASSLTPGQMVEQYF
TRBV7-3	-	TRBJ1-2	TRBD1	TGTGCCAGCAGCCCGCAGACAGGGACGGGTGGCTACACCTTC	CASSPQTGTGGYTF
TRBV19	-	TRBJ1-4	-	TGTGCCAGTAGTATAGGAGCCTCGGGACTGTTTTTT	CASSIGASGLFF
TRBV7-3	-	TRBJ2-3	-	TGTGCCAGCAGTCTTAACATGGGCGGGGCGAACACAGATACGCAGTATTTT	CASSLNMGGANTDTQYF
TRBV2	-	TRBJ2-3	TRBD2	TGTGCCAGCAGTGTGAGCGGGAGGGCAGATACGCAGTATTTT	CASSVSGRADTQYF
TRBV4-1	-	TRBJ2-7	-	TGCGCCAGCAGCCCCGGTGCTCCGCCATTCTACGAGCAGTACTTC	CASSPGAPPFYEQYF
TRBV5-4	-	TRBJ2-2	TRBD1	TGTGCCAGCAGCTTCGCAGGGGGCAAAACCGGGGAGCTGTTTTTT	CASSFAGGKTGELFF
TRBV7-2	-	TRBJ2-3	TRBD1	TGTGCCAGCAGCGGGACAGGGGGCGCAGATACGCAGTATTTT	CASSGTGGADTQYF
TRBV2	-	TRBJ2-5	-	TGTGCCAGCAGTGAATTGGGCCACCCTTCCGGCGAGACCCAGTACTTC	CASSELGHPSGETQYF
TRBV18	few	TRBJ2-5	TRBD2	TGTGCCAGCTCACCTCCGACTAGCGGGGGGGTGGCGTACTTC	CASSPPTSGGVAYF
TRBV5-1	-	TRBJ2-7	-	TGCGCCAGCAGCTTCGGACGGATTAAAGCGGAGCAGTACTTC	CASSFGRIKAEQYF
TRBV30	-	TRBJ2-1	TRBD2	TGTGCCTGGACCTCGGGACTAGCGGGAGACAATGAGCAGTTCTTC	CAWTSGLAGDNEQFF
TRBV5-1	-	TRBJ1-2	-	TGCGCCAGCAGCCCCTCGGGGGGGCCCTTATCTAACTATGGCTACACCTTC	CASSPSGGPLSNYGYTF
TRBV7-2	-	TRBJ2-5	-	TGTGCCAGCAGCTTAGCAGGTGGAGGGGAGACCCAGTACTTC	CASSLAGGGETQYF
TRBV5-1	-	TRBJ2-1	-	TGCGCCAGCAGCTTTTTCAGGGGAAACTACAATGAGCAGTTCTTC	CASSFFRGNYNEQFF
TRBV5-1	-	TRBJ2-7	-	TGCGCCAGCAGCTTTCGGGACGGTGGGGAGCAGTACTTC	CASSFRDGGEQYF
TRBV5-1	-	TRBJ2-1	-	TGCGCCAGCAGCCGCGAAGCGGCCCCTTCCTACAATGAGCAGTTCTTC	CASSREAAPSYNEQFF
TRBV29-1	-	TRBJ2-1	-	TGCAGCGCGACCTCGGAGGGAAAGAGATCTTACAATGAGCAGTTCTTC	CSATSEGKRSYNEQFF
TRBV7-2	-	TRBJ1-5	-	TGTGCCAGCAGTTACGGGGGGGGTAGGGGCAATCAGCCCCAGCATTTT	CASSYGGGRGNQPQHF
TRBV30	once	TRBJ1-1	-	TGTGCCTGGGGTGGGGTGAAGGGGTTAGGGACGAACACTGAAGCTTTCTTT	CAWGGVKGLGTNTEAFF
TRBV7-6	-	TRBJ2-1	TRBD2	TGTGCCAGCAGCATGGGACTAGGGGGAAACAATGAGCAGTTCTTC	CASSMGLGGNNEQFF
TRBV29-1	-	TRBJ2-5	TRBD2	TGCAGCATCGGACTAGCGGGAGGGCCATCAGAGACCCAGTACTTC	CSIGLAGGPSETQYF
TRBV6-1	-	TRBJ1-2	-	TGTGCCAGCAGACCCACCGAATTAAATAACTATGGCTACACCTTC	CASRPTELNNYGYTF
TRBV7-9	-	TRBJ1-3	-	TGTGCCAGCAGCCGAGACGGGGTAGCTGGAAACACCATATATTTT	CASSRDGVAGNTIYF
TRBV5-5	-	TRBJ2-1	TRBD2	TGTGCCAGCAGCCGGGGGGAAGGGACCACGGCGAATGAGCAGTTCTTC	CASSRGEGTTANEQFF